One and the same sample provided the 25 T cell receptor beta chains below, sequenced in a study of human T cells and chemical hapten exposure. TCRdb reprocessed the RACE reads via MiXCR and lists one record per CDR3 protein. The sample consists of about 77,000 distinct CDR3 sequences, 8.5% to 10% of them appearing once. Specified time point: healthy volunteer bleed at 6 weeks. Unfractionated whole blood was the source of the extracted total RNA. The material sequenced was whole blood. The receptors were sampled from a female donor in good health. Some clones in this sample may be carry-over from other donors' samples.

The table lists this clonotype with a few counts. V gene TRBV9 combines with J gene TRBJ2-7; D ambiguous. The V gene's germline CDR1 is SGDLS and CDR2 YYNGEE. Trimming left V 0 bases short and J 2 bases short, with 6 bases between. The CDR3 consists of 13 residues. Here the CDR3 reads CASSVDGTYEQYF. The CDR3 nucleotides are TGTGCCAGCAGCGTAGATGGAACCTACGAGCAGTACTTC. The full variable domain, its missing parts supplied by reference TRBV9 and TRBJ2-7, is DSGVTQTPKHLITATGQRVTLRCSPRSGDLSVYWYQQSLDQGLQFLIQYYNGEERAKGNILERFSAQQFPDLHSELNLSSLELGDSALYFCASSVDGTYEQYFGPGTRLTVT.

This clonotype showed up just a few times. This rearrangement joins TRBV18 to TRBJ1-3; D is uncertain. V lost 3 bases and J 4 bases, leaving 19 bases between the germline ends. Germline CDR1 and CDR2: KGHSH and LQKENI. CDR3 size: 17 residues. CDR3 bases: TGTGCCAGCTCACCTGATCCCACCGGGTCCCACGGAAACACCATATATTTT. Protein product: CASSPDPTGSHGNTIYF.

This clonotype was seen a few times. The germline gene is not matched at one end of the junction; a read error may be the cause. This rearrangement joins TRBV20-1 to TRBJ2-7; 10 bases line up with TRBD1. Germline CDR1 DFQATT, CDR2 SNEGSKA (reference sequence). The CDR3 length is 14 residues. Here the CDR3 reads CSAGDRGRRPEQYF. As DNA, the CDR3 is TGCAGTGCTGGAGACAGGGGGCGAAGGCCCGAGCAGTACTTC.

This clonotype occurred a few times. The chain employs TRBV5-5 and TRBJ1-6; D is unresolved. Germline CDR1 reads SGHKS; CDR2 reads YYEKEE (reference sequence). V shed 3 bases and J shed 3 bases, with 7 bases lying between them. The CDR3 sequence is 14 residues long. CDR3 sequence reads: CASSWINYNSPLHF. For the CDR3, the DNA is TGTGCCAGCAGCTGGATTAACTATAATTCACCCCTCCACTTT.

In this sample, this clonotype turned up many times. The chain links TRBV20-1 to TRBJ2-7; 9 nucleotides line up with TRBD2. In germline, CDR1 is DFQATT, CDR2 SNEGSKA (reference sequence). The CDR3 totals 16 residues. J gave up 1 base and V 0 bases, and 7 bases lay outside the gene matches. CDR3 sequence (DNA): TGCAGTGCTAGAGATCCCCGACTAGCGGTTTCCTACGAGCAGTACTTC. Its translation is CSARDPRLAVSYEQYF.

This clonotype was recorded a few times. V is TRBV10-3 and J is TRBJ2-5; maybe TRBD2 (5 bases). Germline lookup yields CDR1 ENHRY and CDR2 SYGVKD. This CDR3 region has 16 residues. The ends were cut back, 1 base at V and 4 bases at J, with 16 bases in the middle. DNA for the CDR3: TGTGCCATCAGTGAGTTTGCGGCTACAGAGGGAGAGACCCAGTACTTC. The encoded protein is CAISEFAATEGETQYF.

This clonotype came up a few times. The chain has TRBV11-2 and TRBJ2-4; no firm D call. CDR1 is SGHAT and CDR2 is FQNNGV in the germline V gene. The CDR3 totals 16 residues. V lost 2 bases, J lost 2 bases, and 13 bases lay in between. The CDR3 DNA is TGTGCCAGCAGCTTAATTCTGGGTTTAACCAAAAACATTCAGTACTTC. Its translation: CASSLILGLTKNIQYF.

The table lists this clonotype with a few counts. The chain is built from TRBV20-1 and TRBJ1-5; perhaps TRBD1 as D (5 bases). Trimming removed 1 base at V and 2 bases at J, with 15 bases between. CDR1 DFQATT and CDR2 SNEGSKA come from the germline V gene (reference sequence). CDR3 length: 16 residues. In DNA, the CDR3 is TGCAGTGCTAGAGGGCTAGGAAAAGGGGGCAATCAGCCCCAGCATTTT. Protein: CSARGLGKGGNQPQHF.

The DNA of the CDR3 is TGTGCCAGCAGCCCGGACAGGGTAGGGCTCTTTGGCTACACCTTC. This codes for CASSPDRVGLFGYTF. The chain couples TRBV5-4 to TRBJ1-2; 8 bases line up with TRBD1. In germline, CDR1 is SGHNT, CDR2 YYREEE (reference sequence). The V gene end was trimmed by 4 bases and the J gene end by 7 bases; junction bases not matched to a gene: 12. The CDR3 runs 15 residues.

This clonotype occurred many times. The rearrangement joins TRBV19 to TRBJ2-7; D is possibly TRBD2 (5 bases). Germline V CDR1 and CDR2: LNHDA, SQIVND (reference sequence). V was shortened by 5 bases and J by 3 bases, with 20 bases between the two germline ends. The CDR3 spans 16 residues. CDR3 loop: CASSVSGIQVGYEQYF. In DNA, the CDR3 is TGTGCCAGTAGTGTCTCCGGGATCCAGGTAGGCTACGAGCAGTACTTC.

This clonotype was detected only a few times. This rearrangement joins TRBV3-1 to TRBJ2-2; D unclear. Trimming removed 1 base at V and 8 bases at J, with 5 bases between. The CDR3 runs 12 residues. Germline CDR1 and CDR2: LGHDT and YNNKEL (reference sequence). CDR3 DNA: TGTGCCAGCAGCCAAGCCAATGGGGAGCTGTTTTTT. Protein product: CASSQANGELFF. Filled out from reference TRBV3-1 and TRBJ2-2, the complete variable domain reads DTAVSQTPKYLVTQMGNDKSIKCEQNLGHDTMYWYKQDSKKFLKIMFSYNNKELIINETVPNRFSPKSPDKAHLNLHINSLELGDSAVYFCASSQANGELFFGEGSRLTVL.

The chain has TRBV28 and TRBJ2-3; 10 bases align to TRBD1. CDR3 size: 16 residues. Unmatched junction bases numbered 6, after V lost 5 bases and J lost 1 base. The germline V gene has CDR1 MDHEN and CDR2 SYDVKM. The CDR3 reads CASSHGQGERTDTQYF. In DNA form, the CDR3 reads TGTGCCAGCAGTCACGGACAGGGGGAACGCACAGATACGCAGTATTTT. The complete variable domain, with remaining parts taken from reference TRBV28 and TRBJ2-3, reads DVKVTQSSRYLVKRTGEKVFLECVQDMDHENMFWYRQDPGLGLRLIYFSYDVKMKEKGDIPEGYSVSREKKERFSLILESASTNQTSMYLCASSHGQGERTDTQYFGPGTRLTVL.

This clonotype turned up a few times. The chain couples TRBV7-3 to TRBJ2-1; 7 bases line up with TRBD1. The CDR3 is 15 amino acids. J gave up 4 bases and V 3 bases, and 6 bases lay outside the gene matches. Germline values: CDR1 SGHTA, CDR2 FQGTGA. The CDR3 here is CASSFRQGSYNEQFF. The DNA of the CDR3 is TGTGCCAGCAGCTTTCGACAGGGTTCTTACAATGAGCAGTTCTTC.

The CDR3 region is CASSLGPGPNTEAFF. Here the CDR3 DNA reads TGTGCCAGCAGCTTAGGTCCAGGGCCGAACACTGAAGCTTTCTTT. V usage is TRBV7-2 and J usage is TRBJ1-1; tentative D call: TRBD1 (5 bases). Looked up from germline, CDR1 is SGHTA and CDR2 is FQGNSA. The CDR3 is 15 amino acids. V gave up 1 base and J gave up 1 base, with 10 bases separating them.

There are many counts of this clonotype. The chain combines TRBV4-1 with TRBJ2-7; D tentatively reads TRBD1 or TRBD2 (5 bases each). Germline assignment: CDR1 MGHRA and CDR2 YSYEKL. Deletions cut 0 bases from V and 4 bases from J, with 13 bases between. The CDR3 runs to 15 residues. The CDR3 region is CASSQDEGPLYEQYF. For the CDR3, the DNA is TGCGCCAGCAGCCAAGATGAGGGGCCCCTATACGAGCAGTACTTC.

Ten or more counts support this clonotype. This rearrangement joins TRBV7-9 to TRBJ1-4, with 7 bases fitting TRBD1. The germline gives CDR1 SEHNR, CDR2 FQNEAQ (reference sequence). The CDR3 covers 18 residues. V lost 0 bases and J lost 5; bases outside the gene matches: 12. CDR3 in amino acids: CASSLARGRTGPNEKLFF. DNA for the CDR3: TGTGCCAGCAGCTTAGCGCGTGGAAGGACAGGCCCGAATGAAAAACTGTTTTTT.

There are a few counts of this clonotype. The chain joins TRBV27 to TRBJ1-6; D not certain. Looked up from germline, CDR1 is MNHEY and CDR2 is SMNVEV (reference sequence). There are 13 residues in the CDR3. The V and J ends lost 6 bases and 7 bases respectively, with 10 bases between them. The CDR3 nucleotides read TGTGCCAGCAGCCAATTCAGGAATTCACCCCTCCACTTT. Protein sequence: CASSQFRNSPLHF.

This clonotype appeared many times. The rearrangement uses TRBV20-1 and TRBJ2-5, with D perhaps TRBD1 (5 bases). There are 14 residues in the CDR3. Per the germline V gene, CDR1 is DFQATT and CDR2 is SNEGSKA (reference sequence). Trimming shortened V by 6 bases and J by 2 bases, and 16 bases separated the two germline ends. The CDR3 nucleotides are TGCAGTGCCCTCAGTCGACGGACACAAGAGACCCAGTACTTC. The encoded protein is CSALSRRTQETQYF.

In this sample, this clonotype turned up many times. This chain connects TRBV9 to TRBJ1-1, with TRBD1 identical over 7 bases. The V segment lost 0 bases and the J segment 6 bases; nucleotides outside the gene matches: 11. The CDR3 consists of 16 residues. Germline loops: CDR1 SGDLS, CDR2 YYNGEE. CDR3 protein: CASSVARDSRIAEAFF. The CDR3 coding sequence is TGTGCCAGCAGCGTAGCCAGGGACAGCCGTATCGCTGAAGCTTTCTTT.

In DNA form, the CDR3 reads TGTGCCAGCAGGTCCATCATTACAGAGCACACTGAAGCTTTCTTT. This translates into CASRSIITEHTEAFF. This sequence joins TRBV12-3 or TRBV12-4 and TRBJ1-1, with D uncertain. V was trimmed by 6 bases and J by 3 bases, leaving 17 bases between them. There are 15 residues in the CDR3.

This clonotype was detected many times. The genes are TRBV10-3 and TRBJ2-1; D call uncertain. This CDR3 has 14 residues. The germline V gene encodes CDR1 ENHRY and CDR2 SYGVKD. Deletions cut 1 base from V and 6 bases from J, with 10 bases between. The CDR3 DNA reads TGTGCCATCAGTGAGTTGTTAGCCAGCAATGAGCAGTTCTTC. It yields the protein CAISELLASNEQFF.

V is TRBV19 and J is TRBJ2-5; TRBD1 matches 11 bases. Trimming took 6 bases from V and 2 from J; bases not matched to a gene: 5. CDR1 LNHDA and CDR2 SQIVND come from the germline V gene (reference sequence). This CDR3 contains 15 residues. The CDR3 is CASSPGTGGQETQYF. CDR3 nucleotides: TGTGCCAGTAGCCCAGGGACAGGGGGGCAAGAGACCCAGTACTTC.

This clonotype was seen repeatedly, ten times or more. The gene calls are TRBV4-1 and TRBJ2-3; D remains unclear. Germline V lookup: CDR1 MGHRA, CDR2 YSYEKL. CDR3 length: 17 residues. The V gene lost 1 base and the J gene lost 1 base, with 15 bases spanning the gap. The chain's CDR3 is CASSQVLTAFGTDTQYF. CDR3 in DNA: TGCGCCAGCAGCCAAGTCCTCACAGCGTTCGGCACAGATACGCAGTATTTT.

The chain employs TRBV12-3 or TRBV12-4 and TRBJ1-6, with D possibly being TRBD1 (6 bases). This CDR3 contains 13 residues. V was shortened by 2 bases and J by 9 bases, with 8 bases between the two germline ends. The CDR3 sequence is CASSLTGRSPLHF. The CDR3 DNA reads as TGTGCCAGCAGTTTAACAGGGCGTTCACCCCTCCACTTT.

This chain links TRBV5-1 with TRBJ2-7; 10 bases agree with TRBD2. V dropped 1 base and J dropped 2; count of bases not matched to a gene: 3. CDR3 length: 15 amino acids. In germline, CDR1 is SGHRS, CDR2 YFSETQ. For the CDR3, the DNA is TGCGCCAGCAGCTTGCCTAGCGGGGGCACCTACGAGCAGTACTTC. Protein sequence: CASSLPSGGTYEQYF.